The sequence of this TCR beta chain was determined in a study of blood T cell repertoires in COVID-19. Method: immunoSEQ multiplex PCR; TCRdb's copy keeps in-frame clones and lacks some. The data show about 310,000 clones, around 91% seen once. After removal of 2 bases from V and 2 bases from J, the junction contained 0 bases not matched to a gene. In germline, CDR1 is MNHNS, CDR2 SASEGT. The CDR3 has 15 residues. The receptor was isolated from a woman aged 18-35 years with acute COVID-19. The sample consisted of PBMCs or T cells enriched from blood (not recorded which). The J gene is TRBJ2-1, the V gene TRBV6-1, with 10 bases fitting TRBD2. The CDR3 here is CASSETSGTYNEQFF. For the CDR3, the DNA is TGTGCCAGCAGTGAAACTAGCGGGACCTACAATGAGCAGTTCTTC.